The 5 T cell receptor beta chains listed next were all sequenced from one sample in a study of CD8+CD57+ T cells in acquired aplastic anemia. Using genomic DNA as the template, TCR beta VDJ and CDR3 profiling was carried out. MiXCR, applied by TCRdb to the reads, yields one record per CDR3 protein. The sample records 200,000 to 250,000 distinct CDR3 sequences, 65% being singletons. All patients picked for sequencing had shown, by flow cytometry, an expansion of CD8+CD57+ cells. The sequenced sample consisted of sorted CD4+, CD8+, or CD8+CD57+ T cells (not recorded which) from PBMCs. The receptors derive from a human donor with aplastic anemia.

The V gene is TRBV19, the J gene TRBJ2-5; D gene uncertain. The CDR3 runs 12 residues. Germline V gene lookup returns CDR1 LNHDA and CDR2 SQIVND (reference sequence). The V and J ends lost 5 bases and 5 bases respectively, with 9 bases between them. In DNA, the CDR3 is TGTGCCAGTAGTTTAACCGGGGAGACCCAGTACTTC. Protein product: CASSLTGETQYF.

This clonotype was recorded only once. CDR3 region: CSARSDVQPQHF. CDR3 DNA sequence: TGCAGTGCTAGGAGTGACGTGCAGCCCCAGCATTTT. The gene calls are TRBV20-1 and TRBJ1-5, with unresolved D. The V and J ends lost 3 bases and 7 bases respectively, with 10 bases between them. The CDR3 totals 12 residues. Per the germline V gene, CDR1 is DFQATT and CDR2 is SNEGSKA (reference sequence).

This clonotype was counted many times. V and J are TRBV5-1 and TRBJ2-7; TRBD2 matches at 7 bases. The germline V gene has CDR1 SGHRS and CDR2 YFSETQ. The CDR3 has 15 residues. V dropped 6 bases and J dropped 4; count of bases not matched to a gene: 13. This CDR3 is CASKVGGSEVYEQYF. In DNA form, the CDR3 reads TGCGCCAGCAAGGTGGGGGGGTCCGAAGTTTACGAGCAGTACTTC.

The genes are TRBV5-1 and TRBJ2-3; the D is unclear. The CDR3 totals 14 residues. Trimming stripped 1 base from V and 0 bases from J, with 6 bases between. Germline V gives CDR1 SGHRS, CDR2 YFSETQ. The CDR3 protein is CASSLYRSTDTQYF. The CDR3, as DNA: TGCGCCAGCAGCTTGTATAGGAGCACAGATACGCAGTATTTT.

This rearrangement joins TRBV19 to TRBJ2-1; 8 bases map to TRBD2. CDR1 is LNHDA, CDR2 SQIVND, per germline (reference sequence). J was trimmed by 2 bases and V by 4 bases; bases with no gene match: 7. The CDR3 totals 16 residues. The CDR3 sequence is CASSRVSGGPYNEQFF. The CDR3 nucleotides read TGTGCCAGTAGTAGGGTAAGCGGGGGACCCTACAATGAGCAGTTCTTC.